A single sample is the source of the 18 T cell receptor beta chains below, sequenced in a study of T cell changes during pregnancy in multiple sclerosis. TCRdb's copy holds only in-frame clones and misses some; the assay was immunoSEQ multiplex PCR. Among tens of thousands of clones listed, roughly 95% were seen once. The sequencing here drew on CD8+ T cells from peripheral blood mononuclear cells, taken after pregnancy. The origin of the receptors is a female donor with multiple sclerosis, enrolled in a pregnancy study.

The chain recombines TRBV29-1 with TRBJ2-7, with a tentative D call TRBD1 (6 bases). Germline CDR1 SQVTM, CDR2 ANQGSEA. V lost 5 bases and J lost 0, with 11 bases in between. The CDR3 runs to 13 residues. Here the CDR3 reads CSVRDTYSYEQYF. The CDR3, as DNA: TGCAGCGTTCGGGACACTTACTCCTACGAGCAGTACTTC.

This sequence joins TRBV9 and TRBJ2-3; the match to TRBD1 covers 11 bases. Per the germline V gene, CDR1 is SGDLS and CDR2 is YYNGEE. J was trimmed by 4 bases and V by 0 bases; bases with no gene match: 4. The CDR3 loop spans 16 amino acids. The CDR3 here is CASSVAGTGGPDTQYF. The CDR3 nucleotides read TGTGCCAGCAGCGTAGCAGGGACAGGGGGACCAGATACGCAGTATTTT. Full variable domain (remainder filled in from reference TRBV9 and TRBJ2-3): DSGVTQTPKHLITATGQRVTLRCSPRSGDLSVYWYQQSLDQGLQFLIQYYNGEERAKGNILERFSAQQFPDLHSELNLSSLELGDSALYFCASSVAGTGGPDTQYFGPGTRLTVL.

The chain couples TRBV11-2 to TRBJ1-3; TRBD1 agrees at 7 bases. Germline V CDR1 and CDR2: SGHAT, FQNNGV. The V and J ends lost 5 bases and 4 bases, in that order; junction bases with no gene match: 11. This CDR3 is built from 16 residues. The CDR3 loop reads CASSPGQVPYGNTIYF. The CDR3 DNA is TGTGCCAGCAGCCCTGGACAGGTCCCGTACGGAAACACCATATATTTT.

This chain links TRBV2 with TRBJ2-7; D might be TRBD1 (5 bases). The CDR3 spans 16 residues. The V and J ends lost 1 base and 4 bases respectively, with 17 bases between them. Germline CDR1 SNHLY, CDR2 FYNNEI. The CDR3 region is CASSEGPSAGAYEQYF. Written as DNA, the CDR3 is TGTGCCAGCAGTGAAGGGCCAAGCGCTGGGGCTTACGAGCAGTACTTC.

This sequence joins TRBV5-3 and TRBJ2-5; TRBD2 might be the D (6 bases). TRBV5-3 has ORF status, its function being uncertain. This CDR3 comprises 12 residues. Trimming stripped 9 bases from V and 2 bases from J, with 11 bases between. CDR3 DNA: TGTGCCATGTTAGCGGTACAAGAGACCCAGTACTTC. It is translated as CAMLAVQETQYF.

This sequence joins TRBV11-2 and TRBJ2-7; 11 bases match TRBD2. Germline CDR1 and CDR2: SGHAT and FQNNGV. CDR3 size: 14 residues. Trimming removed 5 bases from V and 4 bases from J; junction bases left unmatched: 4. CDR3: CASSRLAGRYEQYF. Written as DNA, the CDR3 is TGTGCCAGCAGCAGACTAGCGGGGCGGTACGAGCAGTACTTC.

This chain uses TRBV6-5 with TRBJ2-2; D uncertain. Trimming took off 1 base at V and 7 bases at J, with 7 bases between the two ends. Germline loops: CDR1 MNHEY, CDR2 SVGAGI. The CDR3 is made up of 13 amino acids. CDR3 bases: TGTGCCAGCAGTTACTTTGCGGACGGGGAGCTGTTTTTT. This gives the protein CASSYFADGELFF.

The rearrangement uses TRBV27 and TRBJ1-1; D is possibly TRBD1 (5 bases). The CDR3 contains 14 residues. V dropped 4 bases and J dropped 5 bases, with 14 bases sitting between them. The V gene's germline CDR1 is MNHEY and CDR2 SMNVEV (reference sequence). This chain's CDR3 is CASSSLQGGTEAFF. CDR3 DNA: TGTGCCAGCAGTTCTCTCCAGGGAGGGACTGAAGCTTTCTTT.

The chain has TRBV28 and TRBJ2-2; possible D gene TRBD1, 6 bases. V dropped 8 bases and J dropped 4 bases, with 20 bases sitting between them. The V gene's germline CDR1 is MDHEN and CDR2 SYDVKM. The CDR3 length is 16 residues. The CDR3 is CASQGLRTAITGELFF. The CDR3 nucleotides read TGTGCCAGCCAGGGCTTGCGGACAGCCATCACCGGGGAGCTGTTTTTT.

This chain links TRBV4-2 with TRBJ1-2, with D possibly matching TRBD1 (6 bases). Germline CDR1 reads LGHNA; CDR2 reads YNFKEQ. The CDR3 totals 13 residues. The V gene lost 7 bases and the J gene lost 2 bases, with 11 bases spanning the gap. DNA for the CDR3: TGTGCCAGCACCCCAGGGGTGAACTATGGCTACACCTTC. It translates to CASTPGVNYGYTF.

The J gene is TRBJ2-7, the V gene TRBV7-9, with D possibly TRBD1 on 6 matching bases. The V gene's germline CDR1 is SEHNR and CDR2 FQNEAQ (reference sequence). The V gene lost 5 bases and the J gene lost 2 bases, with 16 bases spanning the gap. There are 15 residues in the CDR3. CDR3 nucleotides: TGTGCCAGCAGCACCGGACAGCCTGAAGCCTACGAGCAGTACTTC. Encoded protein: CASSTGQPEAYEQYF.

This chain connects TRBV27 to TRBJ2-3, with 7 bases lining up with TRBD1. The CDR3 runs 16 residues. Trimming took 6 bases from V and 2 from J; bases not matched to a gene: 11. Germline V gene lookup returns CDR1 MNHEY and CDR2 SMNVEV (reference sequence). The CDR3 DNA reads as TGTGCCAGCAGCCTTGCCCTGGGACAGCACACAGATACGCAGTATTTT. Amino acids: CASSLALGQHTDTQYF.

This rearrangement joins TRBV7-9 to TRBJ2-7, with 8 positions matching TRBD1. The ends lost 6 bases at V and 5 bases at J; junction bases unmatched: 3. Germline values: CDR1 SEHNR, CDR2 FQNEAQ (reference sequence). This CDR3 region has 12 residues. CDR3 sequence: CASSRQGNEQYF. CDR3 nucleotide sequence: TGTGCCAGCAGTAGACAGGGGAACGAGCAGTACTTC.

This CDR3 reads CASSDGAEQYF. The CDR3 nucleotides are TGTGCCAGCAGTGATGGAGCCGAGCAGTACTTC. The gene calls are TRBV6-1 and TRBJ2-7; D uncertain. The length of the CDR3 is 11 residues. Germline CDR1 and CDR2: MNHNS and SASEGT. With 3 bases removed from V and 6 bases from J, the gap between germline ends came to 6 bases.

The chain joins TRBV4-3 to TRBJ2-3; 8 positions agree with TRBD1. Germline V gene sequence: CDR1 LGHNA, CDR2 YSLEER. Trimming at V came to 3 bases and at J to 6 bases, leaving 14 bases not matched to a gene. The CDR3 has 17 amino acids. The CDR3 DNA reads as TGCGCCAGCAGCCAGGGTAGATCAGGGGGCCGGTTGGATACGCAGTATTTT. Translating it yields CASSQGRSGGRLDTQYF.

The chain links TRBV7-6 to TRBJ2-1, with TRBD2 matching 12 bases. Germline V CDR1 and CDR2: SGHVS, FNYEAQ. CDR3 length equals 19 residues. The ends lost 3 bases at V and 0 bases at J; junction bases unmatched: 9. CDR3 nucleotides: TGTGCCAGCAGCTTTACTAGCGGGGGGCCCGCGAGCTCCTACAATGAGCAGTTCTTC. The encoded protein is CASSFTSGGPASSYNEQFF.

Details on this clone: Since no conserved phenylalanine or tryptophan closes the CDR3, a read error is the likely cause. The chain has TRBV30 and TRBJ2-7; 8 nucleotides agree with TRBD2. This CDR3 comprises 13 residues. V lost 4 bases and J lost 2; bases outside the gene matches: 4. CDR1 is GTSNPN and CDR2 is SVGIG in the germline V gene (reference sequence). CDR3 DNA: TGTGCCTGGAAACTGCGGGGGGCCTACGAGCAGTACCTC. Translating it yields CAWKLRGAYEQYL.

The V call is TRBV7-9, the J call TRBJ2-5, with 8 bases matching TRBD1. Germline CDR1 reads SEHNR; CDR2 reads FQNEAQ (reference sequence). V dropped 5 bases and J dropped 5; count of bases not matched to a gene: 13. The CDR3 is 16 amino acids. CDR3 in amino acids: CASSHPQGAFFETQYF. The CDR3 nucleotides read TGTGCCAGCAGCCACCCCCAGGGGGCGTTTTTTGAGACCCAGTACTTC. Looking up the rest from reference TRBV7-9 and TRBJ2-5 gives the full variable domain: DTGVSQNPRHKITKRGQNVTFRCDPISEHNRLYWYRQTLGQGPEFLTYFQNEAQLEKSRLLSDRFSAERPKGSFSTLEIQRTEQGDSAMYLCASSHPQGAFFETQYFGPGTRLLVL.